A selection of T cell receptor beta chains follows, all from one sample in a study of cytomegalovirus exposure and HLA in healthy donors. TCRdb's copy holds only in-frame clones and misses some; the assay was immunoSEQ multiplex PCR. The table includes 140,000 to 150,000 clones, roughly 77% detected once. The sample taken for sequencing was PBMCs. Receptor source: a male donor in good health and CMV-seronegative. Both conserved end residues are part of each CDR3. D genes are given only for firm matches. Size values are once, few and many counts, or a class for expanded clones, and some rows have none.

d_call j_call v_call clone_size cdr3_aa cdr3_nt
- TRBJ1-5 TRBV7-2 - CASSLASYSNQPQHF TGTGCCAGCAGCTTAGCGAGTTATAGCAATCAGCCCCAGCATTTT
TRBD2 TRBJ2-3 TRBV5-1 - CASSSLPLAGRVDTQYF TGCGCCAGCAGCTCCCTCCCACTAGCGGGAAGAGTAGATACGCAGTATTTT
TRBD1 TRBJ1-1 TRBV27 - CASRTGGFRATEAFF TGTGCCAGCAGGACAGGGGGCTTCCGAGCCACTGAAGCTTTCTTT
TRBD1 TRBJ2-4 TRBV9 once CASSVGGTGGLAKNIQYF TGTGCCAGCAGCGTAGGTGGGACAGGGGGTCTGGCCAAAAACATTCAGTACTTC
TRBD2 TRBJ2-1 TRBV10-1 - CASSEDVAGSYNEQFF TGCGCCAGCAGTGAGGATGTAGCGGGTTCCTACAATGAGCAGTTCTTC
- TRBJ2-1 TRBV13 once CASSLVGGGGRNEQFF TGTGCCAGCAGCTTAGTTGGGGGGGGCGGTAGGAATGAGCAGTTCTTC
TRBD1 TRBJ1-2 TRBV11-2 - CASSSGTGDLGYTF TGTGCCAGCAGTTCCGGGACAGGGGATCTTGGCTACACCTTC
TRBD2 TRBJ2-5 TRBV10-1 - CASNGGRETQYF TGCGCCAGCAATGGCGGGAGGGAGACCCAGTACTTC
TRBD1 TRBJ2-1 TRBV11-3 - CASNTGAGGHEQFF TGTGCCAGCAACACCGGGGCAGGGGGTCATGAGCAGTTCTTC
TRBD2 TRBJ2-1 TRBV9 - CASSVEVAGNEQFF TGTGCCAGCAGCGTAGAGGTAGCGGGCAATGAGCAGTTCTTC
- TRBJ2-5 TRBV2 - CASSRGGPETQYF TGTGCCAGCAGTAGGGGGGGGCCGGAGACCCAGTACTTC
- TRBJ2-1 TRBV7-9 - CASSPVRGLLYNEQFF TGTGCCAGCAGCCCAGTTCGAGGACTCTTATACAATGAGCAGTTCTTC
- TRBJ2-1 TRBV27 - CASSQYNEQFF TGTGCCAGCAGTCAATACAATGAGCAGTTCTTC
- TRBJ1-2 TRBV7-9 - CASSYPLLRDGYTF TGTGCCAGCAGCTACCCGCTTTTGAGGGATGGCTACACCTTC
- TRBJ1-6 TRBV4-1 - CASSPTDSYNSPLHF TGCGCCAGCAGCCCGACGGACAGCTATAATTCACCCCTCCACTTT
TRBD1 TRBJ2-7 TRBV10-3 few CAISERAGTGGPDEQYF TGTGCCATCAGTGAGAGGGCCGGGACAGGGGGTCCGGACGAGCAGTACTTC
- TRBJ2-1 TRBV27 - CATLPVGHYYNEQFF TGTGCCACCCTACCGGTGGGCCATTACTACAATGAGCAGTTCTTC
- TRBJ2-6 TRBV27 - CASSLLSGANVLTF TGTGCCAGCAGTTTATTATCTGGGGCCAACGTCCTGACTTTC
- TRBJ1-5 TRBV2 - CASTGVNRENQPQHF TGTGCCAGCACAGGTGTTAACAGGGAGAATCAGCCCCAGCATTTT
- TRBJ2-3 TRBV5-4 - CASSSMTSHSTDTQYF TGTGCCAGCAGCTCGATGACTAGTCATAGCACAGATACGCAGTATTTT
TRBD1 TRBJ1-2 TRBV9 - CASSHTSRDRKDGYTF TGTGCCAGCAGCCACACGTCACGGGACAGAAAAGATGGCTACACCTTC
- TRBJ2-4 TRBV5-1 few CASSPQAALAKNIQYF TGCGCCAGCAGCCCACAGGCCGCCCTAGCCAAAAACATTCAGTACTTC
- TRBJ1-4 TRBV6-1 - CASNTQGNEKLFF TGTGCCAGCAATACACAGGGAAATGAAAAACTGTTTTTT
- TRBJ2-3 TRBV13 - CASIRLASRDTDTQYF TGTGCCAGCATACGTCTGGCGAGCCGGGACACAGATACGCAGTATTTT
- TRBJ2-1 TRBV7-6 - CASSLIGGSYNEQFF TGTGCCAGCAGCTTAATCGGGGGCTCCTACAATGAGCAGTTCTTC
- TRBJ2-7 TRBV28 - CASSGTPGYEQYF TGTGCCAGCAGCGGGACACCGGGCTACGAGCAGTACTTC
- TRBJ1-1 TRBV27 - CASSFGGLYTEAFF TGTGCCAGCAGTTTCGGGGGGCTCTACACTGAAGCTTTCTTT
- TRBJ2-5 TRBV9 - CASSVGGGVGLASEETQYF TGTGCCAGCAGCGTAGGAGGGGGAGTTGGGCTAGCCAGTGAAGAGACCCAGTACTTC
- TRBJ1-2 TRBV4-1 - CASSQDLREALGF TGCGCCAGCAGCCAAGATTTGAGGGAGGCCCTGGGCTTC
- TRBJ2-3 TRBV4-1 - CASSAMAGSSTDTQYF TGCGCCAGCAGCGCCATGGCGGGGTCTTCCACAGATACGCAGTATTTT
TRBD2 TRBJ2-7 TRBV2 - CASRDRGGTSGRTGEQYF TGTGCCAGCAGGGACAGGGGGGGGACTAGCGGGAGGACGGGCGAGCAGTACTTC
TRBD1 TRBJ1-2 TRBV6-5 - CASIGQGGYTF TGTGCCAGCATCGGACAGGGTGGCTACACCTTC
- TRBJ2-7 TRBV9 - CASSVDTPPPPLLNEQYF TGTGCCAGCAGCGTAGACACACCTCCTCCCCCTCTCCTGAACGAGCAGTACTTC
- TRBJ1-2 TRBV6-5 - CASSYFGNNYGYTF TGTGCCAGCAGTTACTTCGGGAACAACTATGGCTACACCTTC
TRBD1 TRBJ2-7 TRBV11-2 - CASSSGTGSYEQYF TGTGCCAGCAGCTCCGGGACAGGGTCCTACGAGCAGTACTTC
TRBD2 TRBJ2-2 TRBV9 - CASSAWTSGEAGELFF TGTGCCAGCAGCGCCTGGACTAGCGGGGAGGCCGGGGAGCTGTTTTTT
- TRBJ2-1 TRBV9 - CASSVELLSTYNEQFF TGTGCCAGCAGCGTAGAGCTGCTCTCAACCTACAATGAGCAGTTCTTC
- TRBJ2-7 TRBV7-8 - CASTPHHRAYEQYF TGTGCCAGCACCCCCCATCATCGGGCCTACGAGCAGTACTTC
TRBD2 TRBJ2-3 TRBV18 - CASSSPGLDTDTQYF TGTGCCAGCTCGTCACCGGGACTAGACACAGATACGCAGTATTTT
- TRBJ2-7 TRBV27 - CASSLTPSAIHEQYF TGTGCCAGCAGCTTGACACCTTCAGCTATCCACGAGCAGTACTTC
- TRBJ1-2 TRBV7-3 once CASSHQGSRGYTF TGTGCCAGCAGCCACCAGGGGTCCCGCGGCTACACCTTC
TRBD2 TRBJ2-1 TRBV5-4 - CASSSDGLAGPYNEQFF TGTGCCAGCAGCTCGGATGGACTAGCGGGGCCCTACAATGAGCAGTTCTTC
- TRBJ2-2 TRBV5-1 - CASSLDRSGTGELFF TGCGCCAGCAGCTTGGACAGATCTGGCACCGGGGAGCTGTTTTTT
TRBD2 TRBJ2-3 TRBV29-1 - CSVEGTSGPPPDTQYF TGCAGCGTTGAAGGGACTAGCGGGCCTCCTCCAGATACGCAGTATTTT
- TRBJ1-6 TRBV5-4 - CASSLGSDRSSNSPLHF TGTGCCAGCAGCTTGGGTTCTGATAGGTCTAGTAATTCACCCCTCCACTTT
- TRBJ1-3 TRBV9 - CASSDQTRATGNTIYF TGTGCCAGCAGCGACCAAACCAGGGCTACTGGAAACACCATATATTTT
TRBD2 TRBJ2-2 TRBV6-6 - CASSRLAGGGGELFF TGTGCCAGCAGTCGACTAGCGGGGGGGGGCGGGGAGCTGTTTTTT
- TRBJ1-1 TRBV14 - CASNRGTTEAFF TGTGCCAGCAATAGGGGGACCACTGAAGCTTTCTTT
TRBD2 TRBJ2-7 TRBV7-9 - CASSLRRERYEQYF TGTGCCAGCAGCCTAAGGCGGGAGCGGTACGAGCAGTACTTC
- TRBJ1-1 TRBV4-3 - CTSSPGVGARREAFF TGCACCAGCAGCCCTGGGGTAGGGGCTCGCAGGGAAGCTTTCTTT
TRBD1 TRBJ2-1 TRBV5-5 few CASSFTGGGRNEQFF TGTGCCAGCAGCTTTACAGGGGGAGGTCGAAATGAGCAGTTCTTC
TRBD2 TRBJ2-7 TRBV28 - CASSLPGGYEQYF TGTGCCAGCAGTTTACCCGGGGGGTACGAGCAGTACTTC
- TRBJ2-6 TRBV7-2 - CASSRPGAGANVLTF TGTGCCAGCAGCCGCCCAGGGGCTGGGGCCAACGTCCTGACTTTC